This entry is about one T cell receptor (beta chain). The antigen is unknown. The data were produced by immunoSEQ multiplex PCR, yet TCRdb's version contains in-frame clones alone and is incomplete. Among about 92,000 clones, more than 75% were seen once, and the ten largest hold 0.25% to 0.35%. The data derive from a study of OX40 agonist ivuxolimab in advanced cancers. Study information: Every 2 weeks, patients received ivuxolimab intravenously, dosed at 0.01 to 10 mg/kg. Partial responses were recorded for three patients, including one with hepatocellular carcinoma and two with cutaneous melanoma. The eligibility criteria allowed prior anti-PD-1, anti-PD-L1 or anti-CTLA-4 therapy, and 40% had some.

The CDR3 contains 14 residues. Germline CDR1 reads MNHEY; CDR2 reads SMNVEV (reference sequence). With 7 bases clipped from V and 0 bases from J, the junction kept 5 bases outside the gene matches. General study findings and limits: Relative to CD4+, CD8+ T cells held more expanded clones on average.

This TCR derives from an adult with an advanced solid tumor such as melanoma, head and neck, liver or kidney cancer. Sample: CD4+ or CD8+ T cells sorted from blood, taken in a trial of the OX40 agonist ivuxolimab. The chain combines TRBV27 with TRBJ1-1; TRBD1 aligns across 7 bases. CDR3 loop: CASKGQPMNTEAFF. As DNA, the CDR3 is TGTGCCAGCAAGGGACAGCCTATGAACACTGAAGCTTTCTTT.